This TCR beta chain was identified during a study of T cell clonality in common variable immunodeficiency. Repertoires were generated with immunoSEQ multiplex PCR, while TCRdb's copy carries only in-frame clones and drops some. The sample contains around 30,000 clones, none of them singletons. This CDR3 has 14 residues. The V gene's germline CDR1 is LNHDA and CDR2 SQIVND (reference sequence). As regards this clone: The CDR3 end lies 3 residues beyond the end of the read and is filled in from the germline J gene.

The chain uses TRBV19 and TRBJ2-4; no reliable D call. Specimen: peripheral blood mononuclear cells. The receptor was derived from a person aged 18 to 75 in good health. CDR3 residues: CASRFLSFNYGQYF. The CDR3 DNA, read in part, is TGTGCCAGTAGGTTCTTATCTTTCAACTATGGT.